Detailed here is one T cell receptor beta chain. This clone was found many times. The antigen it binds to is not known. No quality values exist for individual bases; no much larger clone is one base distant. None of the patients had been given any treatment before thyroid surgery. Patient clinical samples collected from about 2012 to 2019 were retrospectively analysed using T-cell receptor beta sequencing. Library prep was done by PCR. Sequencer: Illumina HiSeq 4000. High-throughput sequencing was used to profile the CDR3 region of the TCR beta-chain in every patient. The authors' pipeline ran thus. Drawing on CDR3 differences between clinicopathological groups, the researchers built a classifier meant to tell apart patients with distant-metastatic papillary thyroid cancer. Repertoire diversity was assessed with the Shannon index, and tumor-blood repertoire similarity with the Morisita-Horn index. TCRdb trimmed public reads at Q25 via fastp, called clones via MiXCR and kept in-frame beta chains. TCRdb's processing, not the authors', yielded these V and J calls. The sample profile shows about 34,000 clones; around a sixth of them were found once. The top ten clones comprise 5.5% to 7.5% of the sample.

This entry belongs to a study of metastatic and nonmetastatic thyroid tumors (TCRdb year 2020). General notes on the study: For patients with malignant and with benign thyroid disease, the researchers compared repertoires between peripheral blood samples and tumor or nodule tissue samples.

In the germline V gene (reference sequence), CDR1 corresponds to DFQATT and CDR2 to SNEGSKA. V loses 1 base at its end and J loses 8 bases; junction bases beyond the gene matches: 4. The CDR3 has 13 amino acids, counting the end cysteine and phenylalanine. Of the read, only the CDR3 DNA is kept; its 39 bases are in frame from base 1. Results and caveats for the whole study, not just this receptor: TCR beta diversity was reported as significantly higher in malignant tumors than in benign nodules, in both blood and tumor samples.

Input material: blood. This clonotype originated in a female donor with papillary thyroid cancer or a benign thyroid nodule (not recorded which). Some clones in this sample may be carry-over from other donors' samples. Recombination connected TRBV20-1 to TRBJ2-1, with TRBD2 matching 8 junction bases. The CDR3 corresponds to CSARAGGDDEQFF. The DNA sequence is TGCAGTGCTAGAGCGGGAGGGGACGATGAGCAGTTCTTC.